This T cell receptor beta chain was identified in a study of CD8 T cells in Susac syndrome (dated by TCRdb to about 2019). At the level of the whole study: Among the sequenced Susac syndrome patients, six had clinically active disease and roughly eight were in clinical remission. At blood withdrawal, Susac syndrome patients were therapy-naive, treated with corticosteroids (with IVIg additionally given to some), or treated with IVIg alone. Whether CD8+ T cell activation and differentiation in Susac syndrome was antigen driven was tested using repertoire sequencing. Clonality of the CD8+ T cell repertoire was compared between roughly twelve healthy donors, approximately 14 Susac syndrome patients and 15 or so multiple sclerosis patients. Overall study results and their limits: Looking at Susac-specific public clones, the researchers identified 15 to 20 in the total CD8+ repertoire and roughly 5 in the CD8+ TEMRA repertoire. The number of individuals in the TCR sequencing and HLA analysis was recognized as being relatively small. Clonal expansion was observed in Susac syndrome CD8+ repertoires, with the highest expansion in CD8+ TEMRA cells and greater expansion in clinically active than in remitting patients.

High-throughput TCR beta sequencing profiled peripheral blood CD8+ and CD4+ T cells from healthy donors, Susac syndrome patients and multiple sclerosis patients. Recently defined diagnostic criteria for definite or probable disease were met by the Susac syndrome patients. CD8+ TEMRA cells were enriched by FACS, while bulk CD8+ and CD4+ T cells were purified by magnetic negative isolation. Blood was drawn into EDTA tubes, processed within 24 hours, and PBMCs were isolated by density gradient centrifugation. PBMCs intended for TCR sequencing were cryopreserved in liquid nitrogen and thawed later in a water bath at 37 degrees C. A purity of at least 90% was achieved for sorted or isolated CD4+, CD8+ and CD8+ TEMRA cells. RNA was extracted using the RNeasy kit, and roughly 0.5 to 1 microgram was reverse transcribed with random hexamers. The immunoSEQ multiplex PCR assay, covering 54 Vbeta and 13 Jbeta segments, was used to amplify TCR beta CDR3 regions. To correct PCR amplification bias, a synthetic template baseline was used for both primer optimization and computational correction. On the authors' methods: Only productive sequences were kept, with reads annotated to V, D and J genes according to IMGT and analyzed in immunoSEQ Analyzer. Clonality was computed as one minus Shannon entropy normalized by log2 of the number of productive unique sequences. Public and private clones were assessed among the 100 most prevalent clones of each patient and control. Susac-specific clones were defined as absent from healthy and MS cohorts, over a thousand published viral clones and other ImmuneACCESS disease sequences. TCRdb reprocessed the public reads (quality trimming at Q25 with fastp, clone calling with MiXCR) and kept in-frame beta chains. Every entry covers one CDR3 protein and lists the most common genes and DNA from its rows. The V and J calls here are based on TCRdb, not the publication. Across this sample there are more than 150,000 distinct CDR3 sequences, with 95% seen only once. The ten largest clones represent 0.15% to 0.2% of the sample.

Relative to germline, V is 1 base shorter and J is 1 base shorter, with 8 bases between their ends. CDR1 and CDR2 were assigned from the germline V gene as LGHNA and YNFKEQ. The CDR3 holds 14 amino acids from the cysteine to the phenylalanine. Only the CDR3 DNA is retained, 42 bases long and in frame from the first base. Note on this clonotype: The specificity of this receptor is unknown. Per-base qualities were not stored, and no clone one base away is much larger.

Recombination joined TRBV4-2 with TRBJ2-7; possibly the D gene is TRBD1, per 6 matching bases. The clonotype originates from a human donor with Susac syndrome. The sequenced sample was CD8+ T cells from PBMCs. CDR3 loop: CASSQGGQSYEQYF. The DNA sequence is as follows: TGTGCCAGCAGCCAAGGTGGACAGTCCTACGAGCAGTACTTC.